A selection of T cell receptor beta chains follows, all from one sample in a study of cytomegalovirus exposure and HLA in healthy donors. TCRdb's copy holds only in-frame clones and misses some; the assay was immunoSEQ multiplex PCR. The table records 200,000 or so clones, more than 75% of them present only once. The sequenced material came from PBMCs. All receptors derive from a woman between 50 and 59 years old in good health and CMV-seropositive. The CDR3 runs from the conserved cysteine through the conserved F or W. D genes are given only for firm matches. Not all rows give a size; the values are once, few, many and, for expanded clones, a class.

TRBJ2-1 NA TRBV5-4 TRBD2 TGTGCCAGCAGCGGGGGACTAGCGGAAATCTACAATGAGCAGTTCTTC CASSGGLAEIYNEQFF
TRBJ1-5 NA TRBV19 NA TGTGCCAGTACCTTGGGAGGGTCCCAGCCCCAGCATTTT CASTLGGSQPQHF
TRBJ1-2 NA TRBV28 NA TGTGCCAGCAGTGTACCCCCGAGGGGCTACACCTTC CASSVPPRGYTF
TRBJ1-2 NA TRBV6-1 TRBD1 TGTGCCAGCAGTACAAACCAGGGGGCGGAAGGCTACACCTTC CASSTNQGAEGYTF
TRBJ2-1 NA TRBV28 TRBD2 TGTGCCAGCAGTTCACAAGCGGGAGGGTATTATGAGCAGTTCTTC CASSSQAGGYYEQFF
TRBJ2-5 NA TRBV5-4 TRBD1 TGTGCCAGCAGCTACCTACAGGGGACGAAAGAGACCCAGTACTTC CASSYLQGTKETQYF
TRBJ1-3 NA TRBV7-8 NA TGTGCCAGCGGCCGACAGCGGGACTCTGGAAACACCATATATTTT CASGRQRDSGNTIYF
TRBJ2-5 NA TRBV11-3 TRBD2 TGTGCCAGCAGCCAGGGACTAGCGGGAGGGCAAGAGACCCAGTACTTC CASSQGLAGGQETQYF
TRBJ1-3 once TRBV6-5 NA TGTGCCAGCAGTCCGACTTACTCTGGAAACACCATATATTTT CASSPTYSGNTIYF
TRBJ2-7 once TRBV6-5 NA TGTGCCAGCAGTGCCGGGTCCGAGCAGTACTTC CASSAGSEQYF
TRBJ1-2 NA TRBV6-6 TRBD1 TGTGCCAGCAGTTCTCTACAGGGGAGGTATGGCTACACCTTC CASSSLQGRYGYTF
TRBJ2-1 once TRBV9 NA TGTGCCAGCAGCGTAGGCCGGTCCTCCTACAATGAGCAGTTCTTC CASSVGRSSYNEQFF
TRBJ1-2 NA TRBV11-2 TRBD1 TGTGCCAGCAGCCCCCCCGACAGGGTTTGGGGCTACACCTTC CASSPPDRVWGYTF
TRBJ2-2 NA TRBV25-1 NA TGTGCCAGCATATCAGGGGGGACCACCGGGGAACTGTTTTTT CASISGGTTGELFF
TRBJ1-2 NA TRBV19 NA TGTGCCAGTAGTATCGACGGGACACCCAAGAACTATGGCTACACCTTC CASSIDGTPKNYGYTF
TRBJ2-7 NA TRBV6-5 TRBD1 TGTGCCAGCAGGGTTCCAGGGGGAACCTACGAGCAGTACTTC CASRVPGGTYEQYF